Shown below are 16 T cell receptor delta chains from a single sample sequenced in a study of γδ T cells in repeated Plasmodium falciparum infection. TCRdb re-processed the multiplex PCR reads via CATT. This table holds 53,000 or so delta-chain clones, around 2% found once. Flow sorting of PBMC yielded separate Vgamma9/Vdelta2+ and Vdelta2-negative gammadelta T cell populations for bulk repertoire analysis. Sequencing was performed on gamma-delta T cells from blood. All receptors come from a pool of human donors (malaria-infected and uninfected, not separated).

At least ten counts were recorded for this clone. The protein TCRdb lists belongs to a much larger clone and differs from this DNA's translation at residue 7, which points to a read error; the protein shown is made from the DNA. The gene calls are TRDV1 and TRDJ1; 12 nucleotides agree with TRDD3. The J gene was missing in TCRdb and was found by matching the end of the DNA to germline. CDR1 and CDR2 from the germline V gene are TSWWSYY and QGS. J was trimmed by 0 bases and V by 6 bases; bases with no gene match: 20. This CDR3 has 21 amino acids. This chain's CDR3 is CALGVAGGWGIRILYTDKLIF. The CDR3 DNA follows: TGTGCTCTTGGAGTTGCCGGAGGCTGGGGGATACGAATCCTATACACCGATAAACTCATCTTT.

This clone has only a few counts. A far larger clone is off by one base, so a read error is likely. Other nucleotide sequences from this sample produce the same CDR3. The V gene call is TRDV1, and the J gene call is absent; the table assigns TRDD3, which was not confirmed against the DNA. Per the germline V gene, CDR1 is TSWWSYY and CDR2 is QGS. The CDR3 covers 20 residues. Here the CDR3 reads CALGEVLLQLGDWNTDKLIF. The CDR3 DNA follows: TGTGCTCTTGGGGAGGTCCTCCTACAACTGGGGGATTGGAACACCGATAAACTCATTTTT.

As for this clone: TCRdb pairs this DNA with a much larger clone's protein that differs at residue 19, likely a read error; the protein shown was translated from the DNA. The chain is built from TRDV1 and TRDJ1; 7 nucleotides agree with TRDD3. CDR1 and CDR2 (germline): TSWWSYY, QGS. The CDR3 contains 21 residues. This CDR3 is CALGERSSHVLGPRTTDKPIF. The CDR3 nucleotides are TGTGCTCTTGGGGAAAGGTCTTCCCACGTACTGGGGCCCCGTACAACCGATAAACCCATCTTT.

About this clone: TCRdb's entry gives the protein of a much larger clone, which mismatches this DNA's translation at residue 8, likely from a read error; the protein reported here is translated from the DNA. This sequence joins TRDV2 and TRDJ1; 8 bases map to TRDD3. TCRdb offers no J gene call, so here the DNA was matched to germline to obtain one. CDR1 and CDR2 from the germline V gene are GEAIGNYY and EKD. There are 20 residues in the CDR3. V was clipped by 4 bases and J by 0 bases; unmatched bases: 21. CDR3 nucleotides: TGTGCCTGTGATGGAGTGCCCACCTCTGGGGGACCCGACTACACCGATAAACTCATCTTT. It specifies CACDGVPTSGGPDYTDKLIF.

A few counts support this clone. Only one base separates this from a far larger clonotype, so it likely reflects a read error. This same CDR3 is encoded by further DNA sequences in the sample. The chain has TRDV2 and TRDJ1; 10 bases fit TRDD3. The J gene, not given by TCRdb, was assigned here from a germline match of the nucleotide sequence. This CDR3 spans 22 amino acids. In germline, CDR1 is GEAIGNYY, CDR2 EKD. V shed 1 base, J shed 5 bases, and the junction held 27 bases outside the gene matches. The CDR3 sequence is CACDTVGSVKTSLGDSTDKLIF. The CDR3 DNA sequence: TGTGCCTGTGACACGGTGGGCTCAGTGAAGACTTCACTGGGGGATTCAACTGATAAACTCATCTTT.

This clone was counted at least ten times. The genes are TRDV1 and TRDJ1; D gene unclear. V was trimmed by 1 base and J by 0 bases, leaving 21 bases between them. The CDR3 covers 19 residues. Germline assignment: CDR1 TSWWSYY and CDR2 QGS. The CDR3 is CALGERKSARGRYTDKLIF. The CDR3 region has the DNA TGTGCTCTTGGGGAACGGAAGTCAGCCAGGGGCCGATACACCGATAAACTCATCTTT.

A word on this clone: With only one base between it and a far larger clone, this is likely a read error. Other DNA sequences within the sample encode an identical CDR3. The gene calls are TRDV3 and TRDJ1, with 8 bases aligning to TRDD3. Matching the DNA to germline supplied the J gene, which TCRdb does not give. This CDR3 spans 15 amino acids. Germline loops: CDR1 TVYSNPD, CDR2 GDNSRS (reference sequence). With V trimmed by 3 bases and J by 6 bases, 15 bases remained unmatched. The CDR3 DNA reads TGTGCCTTCCCCTACGGGATACGAAATCCCCATAAACTCATCTTT. As protein: CAFPYGIRNPHKLIF.

There are many counts of this clone. The TCRdb protein comes from a much larger clone and disagrees with this DNA's translation at residue 14, likely due to a read error; the protein given here is derived from the DNA. This chain connects TRDV3 to TRDJ1; 9 nucleotides align to TRDD3. The CDR3 extends over 19 amino acids. V gave up 4 bases and J gave up 3 bases; unmatched junction bases: 24. Per germline, CDR1 TVYSNPD and CDR2 GDNSRS (reference sequence). For the CDR3, the DNA is TGTGCCTCCCCCTACGAGCTGAGGTTCTGGGGATACGGACCCGATAAACTCATCTTT. This codes for CASPYELRFWGYGPDKLIF.

This clone appeared many times. The protein TCRdb gives is from a much larger clone and does not agree with this DNA's translation at residue 8, likely a read error; the protein shown here comes from the DNA. The chain uses TRDV1 and TRDJ1; D perhaps matches TRDD3 (7 bases). The CDR3 has 17 residues. Looked up from germline, CDR1 is TSWWSYY and CDR2 is QGS. The ends were cut back, 3 bases at V and 8 bases at J, with 25 bases in the middle. CDR3 in DNA: TGTGCTCTTGGGGACCAACCCCTCCTACGTCTCTGGGGGAAACTCATCTTT. It is translated as CALGDQPLLRLWGKLIF.

Comment on this clone: The protein recorded in TCRdb matches a much larger clone and deviates from this DNA's translation at residue 18, suggesting a read error; the protein here is obtained by translating the DNA. V gene TRDV3 combines with J gene TRDJ1; 12 bases are shared with TRDD3. In the absence of a J gene in TCRdb, the DNA was matched to germline to assign it here. The CDR3 has 24 amino acids. With 0 bases clipped from V and 3 bases from J, the junction kept 32 bases outside the gene matches. Germline CDR1 reads TVYSNPD; CDR2 reads GDNSRS (reference sequence). The CDR3 DNA reads TGTGCCTTTAGCTTACCAGACCAGGGCCTTCCTACCAGTACTGGGGGATACAAGGCCGATAAACTCATCTTT. Translation gives CAFSLPDQGLPTSTGGYKADKLIF.

This clone was observed many times. J is TRDJ1 and V is TRDV1; 13 bases are a match to TRDD3. The germline V gene has CDR1 TSWWSYY and CDR2 QGS. The CDR3 is 23 amino acids. The V segment lost 3 bases and the J segment 1 base; nucleotides outside the gene matches: 23. CDR3 bases: TGTGCTCTTGGGGACCTGCCTTCCCCACAGTCGTACTGGGGGATACGGAGCACCGATAAACTCATCTTT. Protein: CALGDLPSPQSYWGIRSTDKLIF.

This clone was seen only a few times. A far bigger clonotype differs at one base, so this is likely a read error. At the DNA level, this CDR3 is encoded by other sequences in the same sample as well. The genes are TRDV1 and TRDJ1; TRDD3 might be the D (6 bases). The J gene is absent in TCRdb and was assigned here via DNA matching to germline. Trimming left V 1 base short and J 1 base short, with 25 bases between. The CDR3 loop spans 20 amino acids. CDR1 TSWWSYY and CDR2 QGS come from the germline V gene. CDR3 sequence reads: CALGEPVVWWGEWGTDKLIF. For the CDR3, the DNA is TGTGCTCTTGGGGAACCTGTCGTTTGGTGGGGGGAATGGGGCACCGATAAACTCATCTTT.

With regard to this clone: A far bigger clonotype differs at one base, so this is likely a read error. The sample holds other DNA sequences that translate to the same CDR3. The gene calls are TRDV1 and TRDJ3; 10 bases fit TRDD3. CDR3 size: 27 residues. Trimming took 2 bases from V and 4 from J; bases not matched to a gene: 32. Germline CDR1 is TSWWSYY and CDR2 is QGS. As DNA, the CDR3 is TGTGCTCTTGGGGAAACTGGGCCCAAACTCACATCCCATCGGGGGATACGCGGTCCTTGGGACACCCGACAGATGTTTTTC. It specifies CALGETGPKLTSHRGIRGPWDTRQMFF.

The sample holds a few counts of this clone. A read error likely explains this, since a far larger clone differs by one base. The sample has other DNA sequences that encode this CDR3 too. The chain employs TRDV3 and TRDJ1, with TRDD3 matching over 7 bases. This CDR3 has 23 amino acids. Germline V CDR1 and CDR2: TVYSNPD, GDNSRS (reference sequence). This chain's CDR3 is CAFRDPRDSPRAWGFFFTDKLIF. CDR3 DNA: TGTGCTTTCCGAGATCCCAGAGATTCCCCGCGAGCCTGGGGGTTCTTCTTCACCGATAAACTCATCTTT.

Note on this clone: A read error is likely here: a far larger clone is one base away. In the same sample, other DNA sequences code for this CDR3. The chain recombines TRDV1 with TRDJ1, with 10 nucleotides matching TRDD3. Since TCRdb gives no J gene, matching the DNA to germline was used here to assign it. Germline V gives CDR1 TSWWSYY, CDR2 QGS. The CDR3 spans 23 residues. The CDR3 sequence: CALGDKAPAWGILLLGPLPKLIF. As DNA, the CDR3 is TGTGCTCTCGGGGACAAAGCCCCGGCATGGGGGATACTCCTCTTAGGACCTCTCCCTAAACTCATCTTT.

This clone was detected ten times or more. This DNA translates differently at residue 21 from the TCRdb protein, which is that of a much larger clone; a read error is likely, and the protein shown is the DNA's own translation. The chain uses TRDV1 and TRDJ1, with D possibly TRDD3 on 10 matching bases. The J gene is not listed in TCRdb, so it was assigned here from a DNA match to germline. Looked up from germline, CDR1 is TSWWSYY and CDR2 is QGS. V was pared by 0 bases and J by 0 bases, with 50 bases between. The CDR3 consists of 29 residues. The chain's CDR3 is CALGELHFPFLQFLRGIRTAAGYTDKLIF. The CDR3 bases are TGTGCTCTTGGGGAACTCCACTTCCCCTTCCTACAGTTTTTGAGGGGGATACGCACAGCTGCGGGGTACACCGATAAACTCATCTTT.